Listed below are T cell receptor beta chains from one sample, sequenced in a study of vaccination effects on CD4 cells after COVID-19. Their specific antigens are unknown. Libraries were prepared by immunoSEQ multiplex PCR; TCRdb keeps only in-frame clonotypes and omits some of them. The data show about 40,000 clones, approximately 70% seen once. Sequences were derived from CD4+ T cells from PBMCs cultured with a peptide pool, sampled before COVID-19 vaccination. The receptors derive from a human donor who had a prior SARS-CoV-2 infection. CDR3s include the opening cysteine and the closing phenylalanine or tryptophan. Fields, in order: clone size, D gene, J gene, V gene, CDR3 DNA, CDR3 protein. D genes are given only for firm matches. Only part of the rows carry a size: once, few, many, or a class if the clone is expanded.

abundance: NA; d_gene: NA; j_gene: TRBJ1-6; v_gene: TRBV27; CDR3nt: TGTGCCAGCAGCCTTGGGTCAGGCACCTATAATTCACCCCTCCACTTT; CDR3aa: CASSLGSGTYNSPLHF
abundance: NA; d_gene: TRBD1; j_gene: TRBJ2-2; v_gene: TRBV19; CDR3nt: TGTGCCAGTAGTATTCTCCATTTTAAGGGGGCCCCTGCCCTAACCGGGGAGCTGTTTTTT; CDR3aa: CASSILHFKGAPALTGELFF
abundance: few; d_gene: TRBD1; j_gene: TRBJ1-4; v_gene: TRBV3-1/TRBV3-2; CDR3nt: TGTGCCAGCAGCCCCGGACAGGGATCATATGAAAAACTGTTTTTT; CDR3aa: CASSPGQGSYEKLFF
abundance: once; d_gene: TRBD1; j_gene: TRBJ1-6; v_gene: TRBV7-8; CDR3nt: TGTGCCAGCAGCGTGAGACAGGGCTTAAGAAATTCACCCCTCCACTTT; CDR3aa: CASSVRQGLRNSPLHF
abundance: NA; d_gene: NA; j_gene: TRBJ2-5; v_gene: TRBV6-1; CDR3nt: TGTGCCAGCAGTGAAGCTGCGGGTAGGATAGAGACCCAGTACTTC; CDR3aa: CASSEAAGRIETQYF
abundance: NA; d_gene: NA; j_gene: TRBJ2-3; v_gene: TRBV6-2/TRBV6-3; CDR3nt: TGTGCCAGCAGTCCCCAGGGTGGCACAGATACGCAGTATTTT; CDR3aa: CASSPQGGTDTQYF
abundance: NA; d_gene: NA; j_gene: TRBJ2-7; v_gene: TRBV5-4; CDR3nt: TGTGCCAGCAGCTTGGGCAGGGTTGGCTACGAGCAGTACTTC; CDR3aa: CASSLGRVGYEQYF
abundance: NA; d_gene: TRBD2; j_gene: TRBJ2-3; v_gene: TRBV12-3/TRBV12-4; CDR3nt: TGTGCCAGCAGTGGGGACTACAGGGATACGCAGTATTTT; CDR3aa: CASSGDYRDTQYF
abundance: NA; d_gene: TRBD2; j_gene: TRBJ2-1; v_gene: TRBV7-7; CDR3nt: TGTGCTAGCAGCTTAGGACTAGCGAGCAATGAGCAGTTCTTC; CDR3aa: CASSLGLASNEQFF
abundance: NA; d_gene: TRBD2; j_gene: TRBJ2-5; v_gene: TRBV2; CDR3nt: TGTGCCAGCAGTGTCGGGACTAGCGAAGAGACCCAGTACTTC; CDR3aa: CASSVGTSEETQYF
abundance: NA; d_gene: NA; j_gene: TRBJ1-1; v_gene: TRBV18; CDR3nt: TGTGCCAGCTCACCGGTATCGAGGTGGACTGAAGCTTTCTTT; CDR3aa: CASSPVSRWTEAFF
abundance: NA; d_gene: NA; j_gene: TRBJ2-1; v_gene: TRBV7-8; CDR3nt: TGTGCCAGCAGCTCATGGACTGGCTCCAATGAGCAGTTCTTC; CDR3aa: CASSSWTGSNEQFF
abundance: few; d_gene: TRBD2; j_gene: TRBJ2-7; v_gene: TRBV7-2; CDR3nt: TGTGCCAGCAGCTTGGTCAGCCAGCGGGGCTCCTACGAGCAGTACTTC; CDR3aa: CASSLVSQRGSYEQYF
abundance: NA; d_gene: NA; j_gene: TRBJ2-7; v_gene: TRBV6-6; CDR3nt: TGTGCCAGCAGTTACCCAAGGGGCCGAAGAACTTACGAGCAGTACTTC; CDR3aa: CASSYPRGRRTYEQYF
abundance: NA; d_gene: TRBD1; j_gene: TRBJ2-5; v_gene: TRBV2; CDR3nt: TGTGCCAGCAGCGCCGGACAGGGCCCGCGAGAGACCCAGTACTTC; CDR3aa: CASSAGQGPRETQYF
abundance: NA; d_gene: TRBD1; j_gene: TRBJ2-3; v_gene: TRBV19; CDR3nt: TGTGCCAGTAGTATCGGACAGGGCCATGTCGGGTCGACAGATACGCAGTATTTT; CDR3aa: CASSIGQGHVGSTDTQYF
abundance: once; d_gene: TRBD1; j_gene: TRBJ1-5; v_gene: TRBV19; CDR3nt: TGTGCCAGTAGTCAAGGGAGGGACAGGGGCAATCAGCCCCAGCATTTT; CDR3aa: CASSQGRDRGNQPQHF
abundance: NA; d_gene: TRBD2; j_gene: TRBJ2-1; v_gene: TRBV7-8; CDR3nt: TGTGCCAGCAGCCTACGGGGGGGGGAAGGGGACAATGAGCAGTTCTTC; CDR3aa: CASSLRGGEGDNEQFF